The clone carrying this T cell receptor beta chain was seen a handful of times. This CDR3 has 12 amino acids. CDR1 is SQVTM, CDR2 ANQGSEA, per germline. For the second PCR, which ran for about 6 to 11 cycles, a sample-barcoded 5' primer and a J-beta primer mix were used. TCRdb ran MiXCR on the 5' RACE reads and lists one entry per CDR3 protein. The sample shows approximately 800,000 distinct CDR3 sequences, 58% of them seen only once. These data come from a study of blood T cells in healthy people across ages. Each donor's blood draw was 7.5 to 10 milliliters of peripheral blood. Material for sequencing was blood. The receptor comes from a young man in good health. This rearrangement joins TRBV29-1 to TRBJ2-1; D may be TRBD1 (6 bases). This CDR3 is CLIRTAYNEQFF. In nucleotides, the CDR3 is TGCCTGATCCGGACAGCTTACAATGAGCAGTTCTTC.